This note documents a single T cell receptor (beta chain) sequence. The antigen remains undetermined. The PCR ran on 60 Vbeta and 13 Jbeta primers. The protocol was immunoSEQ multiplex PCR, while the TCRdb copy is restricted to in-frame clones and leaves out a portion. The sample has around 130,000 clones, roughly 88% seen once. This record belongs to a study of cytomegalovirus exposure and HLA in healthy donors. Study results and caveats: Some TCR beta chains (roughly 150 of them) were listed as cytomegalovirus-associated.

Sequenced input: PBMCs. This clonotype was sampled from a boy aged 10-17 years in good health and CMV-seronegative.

The CDR3, as DNA: TGTGCCAGCAGCCCGCTGACAGGGGGCGGCGAAAAACTGTTTTTT. This encodes CASSPLTGGGEKLFF. This chain uses TRBV7-9 with TRBJ1-4, with 10 nucleotides matching TRBD1. With 5 bases clipped from V and 8 bases from J, the junction kept 8 bases outside the gene matches. CDR3 length: 15 residues. Germline loops: CDR1 SEHNR, CDR2 FQNEAQ (reference sequence). The entire variable domain, with the rest obtained from reference TRBV7-9 and TRBJ1-4, is as follows: DTGVSQNPRHKITKRGQNVTFRCDPISEHNRLYWYRQTLGQGPEFLTYFQNEAQLEKSRLLSDRFSAERPKGSFSTLEIQRTEQGDSAMYLCASSPLTGGGEKLFFGSGTQLSVL.